Listed below are T cell receptor beta chains from one sample, sequenced in a study of blood T cell repertoires in COVID-19. Profiled with immunoSEQ multiplex PCR; TCRdb holds only in-frame clones, not every one. The data hold tens of thousands of clones, with approximately 75% observed a single time. The source material was peripheral blood. The receptor set was obtained from a human donor in a cohort sampled during active COVID-19. Both conserved end residues are trimmed from each CDR3. The order of the fields is J gene, V gene, CDR3 protein.

J gene: TRBJ1-1
V gene: TRBV5-8
CDR3 protein: ASSLGQMNTEAF

J gene: TRBJ1-1
V gene: TRBV14
CDR3 protein: ASSPWGRPNTEAF

J gene: TRBJ2-7
V gene: TRBV6-5
CDR3 protein: ASTTGQGTYEQY

J gene: TRBJ1-4
V gene: TRBV27
CDR3 protein: ASSAGTGREKLF

J gene: TRBJ2-4
V gene: TRBV19
CDR3 protein: ASSPYRVDDKNIQY

J gene: TRBJ2-7
V gene: TRBV9
CDR3 protein: ASSRQTGFEQY

J gene: TRBJ1-1
V gene: TRBV18
CDR3 protein: ASSPDGQQNTEAF

J gene: TRBJ1-4
V gene: TRBV30
CDR3 protein: AWSVLRADEKLF

J gene: TRBJ2-1
V gene: TRBV5-1
CDR3 protein: ASSPNDRESNEQF

J gene: TRBJ1-2
V gene: TRBV11-2
CDR3 protein: ASSPGQGYGYT

J gene: TRBJ2-6
V gene: TRBV7-3
CDR3 protein: ASRENRVAGANVLT

J gene: TRBJ1-1
V gene: TRBV9
CDR3 protein: ASSSYRETEAF

J gene: TRBJ1-2
V gene: TRBV6-4
CDR3 protein: ASSDGGSHGSNYGYT

J gene: TRBJ1-1
V gene: TRBV18
CDR3 protein: ASSSNPQGTEAF

J gene: TRBJ2-2
V gene: TRBV5-1
CDR3 protein: ASSFPGGTGELF

J gene: TRBJ1-5
V gene: TRBV18
CDR3 protein: ASSLGTAYSNQPQH

J gene: TRBJ2-7
V gene: TRBV5-1
CDR3 protein: ASSLAATAGEQY

J gene: TRBJ1-6
V gene: TRBV5-1
CDR3 protein: ASSGSGTENSPLH

J gene: TRBJ1-2
V gene: TRBV4-2
CDR3 protein: ASRDWTGYGYT

J gene: TRBJ2-1
V gene: TRBV18
CDR3 protein: ASSAAGSSYNEQF

J gene: TRBJ1-1
V gene: TRBV9
CDR3 protein: ASSAQGVVTEAF

J gene: TRBJ2-3
V gene: TRBV6-5
CDR3 protein: ASRTLAGGADTQY

J gene: TRBJ2-1
V gene: TRBV5-1
CDR3 protein: ASSLAGAREQF

J gene: TRBJ2-6
V gene: TRBV6-6
CDR3 protein: ASSRLRAGANVLT

J gene: TRBJ2-1
V gene: TRBV5-1
CDR3 protein: ASSLVLAGNNEQF

J gene: TRBJ1-4
V gene: TRBV19
CDR3 protein: ASRFGGGTNEKLF

J gene: TRBJ2-7
V gene: TRBV11-1
CDR3 protein: ASSPDRARGEQY

J gene: TRBJ1-4
V gene: TRBV6-6
CDR3 protein: ASNSGTGAEKLF

J gene: TRBJ1-4
V gene: TRBV21-1
CDR3 protein: ASSTPDDGSRRELF

J gene: TRBJ1-6
V gene: TRBV28
CDR3 protein: ASSSGGEEDSPLH

J gene: TRBJ2-5
V gene: TRBV3-1/TRBV3-2
CDR3 protein: ASSPNGLEKTQY

J gene: TRBJ2-1
V gene: TRBV19
CDR3 protein: ASSIGGGRQGYNEQF

J gene: TRBJ2-1
V gene: TRBV24-1
CDR3 protein: ATSDERGGSEQF

J gene: TRBJ2-7
V gene: TRBV7-9
CDR3 protein: ASSSTGRSLYEQY

J gene: TRBJ2-3
V gene: TRBV2
CDR3 protein: ASSGQYSDTQY

J gene: TRBJ2-7
V gene: TRBV7-9
CDR3 protein: ASSLPGTTYEQY

J gene: TRBJ2-1
V gene: TRBV6-4
CDR3 protein: ASSEPGQGSNEQF

J gene: TRBJ2-7
V gene: TRBV7-2
CDR3 protein: ASSPWTYTYEQY

J gene: TRBJ1-6
V gene: TRBV5-1
CDR3 protein: ASSPTGTVSPLH

J gene: TRBJ2-7
V gene: TRBV6-6
CDR3 protein: ASSLDRGINEQY

J gene: TRBJ1-5
V gene: TRBV25-1
CDR3 protein: ASSEYTANQPQH

J gene: TRBJ1-1
V gene: TRBV7-9
CDR3 protein: ASSLSPYLNTEAF

J gene: TRBJ2-1
V gene: TRBV13
CDR3 protein: ASSIGIGNEQF

J gene: TRBJ2-2
V gene: TRBV5-1
CDR3 protein: ASSFETNTGELF

J gene: TRBJ2-1
V gene: TRBV6-2/TRBV6-3
CDR3 protein: ASSYGGQSANEQF

J gene: TRBJ2-2
V gene: TRBV9
CDR3 protein: ASSVVPSGGASAGELF

J gene: TRBJ2-1
V gene: TRBV3-1/TRBV3-2
CDR3 protein: ASSLLPSEQF

J gene: TRBJ1-2
V gene: TRBV4-2
CDR3 protein: ASSQGEDRGIYGYT

J gene: TRBJ2-1
V gene: TRBV24-1
CDR3 protein: ATSDGEGYNEQF

J gene: TRBJ2-5
V gene: TRBV6-5
CDR3 protein: ASRTTGGEFETQY